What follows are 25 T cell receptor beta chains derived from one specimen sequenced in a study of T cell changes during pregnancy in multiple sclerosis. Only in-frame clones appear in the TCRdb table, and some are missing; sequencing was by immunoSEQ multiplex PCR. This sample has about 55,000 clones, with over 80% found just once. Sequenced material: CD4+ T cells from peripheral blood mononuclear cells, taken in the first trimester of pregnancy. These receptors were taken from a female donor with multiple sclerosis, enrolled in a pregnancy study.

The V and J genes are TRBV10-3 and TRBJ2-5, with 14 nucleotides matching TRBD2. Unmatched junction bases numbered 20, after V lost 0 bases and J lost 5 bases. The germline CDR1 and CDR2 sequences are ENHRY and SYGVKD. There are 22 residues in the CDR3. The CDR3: CAISESKSSGLAGGPMGETQYF. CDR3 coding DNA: TGTGCCATCAGTGAGTCGAAAAGCTCAGGACTAGCGGGAGGCCCCATGGGGGAGACCCAGTACTTC.

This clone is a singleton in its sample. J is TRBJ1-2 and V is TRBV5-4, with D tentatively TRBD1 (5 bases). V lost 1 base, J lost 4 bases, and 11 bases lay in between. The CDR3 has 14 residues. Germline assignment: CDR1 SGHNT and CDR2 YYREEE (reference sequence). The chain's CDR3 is CASSLPQGGYGYTF. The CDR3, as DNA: TGTGCCAGCAGCTTGCCCCAGGGAGGCTATGGCTACACCTTC.

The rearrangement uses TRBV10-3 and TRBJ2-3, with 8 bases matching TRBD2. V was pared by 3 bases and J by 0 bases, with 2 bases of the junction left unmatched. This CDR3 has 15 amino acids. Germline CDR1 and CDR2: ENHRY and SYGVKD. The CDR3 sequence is CAISEREGSTDTQYF. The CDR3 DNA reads TGTGCCATCAGTGAACGGGAGGGCAGCACAGATACGCAGTATTTT.

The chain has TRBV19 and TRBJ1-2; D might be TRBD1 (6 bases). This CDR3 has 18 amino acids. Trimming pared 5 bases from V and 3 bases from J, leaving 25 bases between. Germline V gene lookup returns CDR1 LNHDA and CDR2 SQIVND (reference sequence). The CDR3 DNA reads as TGTGCCAGTAGTTCCTCCGGGACAAGCTACAAAGCACACTATGGCTACACCTTC. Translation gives CASSSSGTSYKAHYGYTF.

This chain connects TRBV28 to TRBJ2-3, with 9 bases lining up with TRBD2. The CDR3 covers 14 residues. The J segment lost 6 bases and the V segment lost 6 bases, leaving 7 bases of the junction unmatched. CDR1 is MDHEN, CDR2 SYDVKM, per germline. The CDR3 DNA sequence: TGTGCCAGCAGCTCTAGCGGGGAATTTGATACGCAGTATTTT. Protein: CASSSSGEFDTQYF.

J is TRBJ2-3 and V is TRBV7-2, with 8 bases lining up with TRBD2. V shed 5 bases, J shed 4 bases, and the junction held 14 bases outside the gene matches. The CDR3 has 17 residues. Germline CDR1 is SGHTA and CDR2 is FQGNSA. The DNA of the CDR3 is TGTGCCAGCAGCGGCCCCTCTAGCGGGCGTCGTCCAGATACGCAGTATTTT. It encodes CASSGPSSGRRPDTQYF.

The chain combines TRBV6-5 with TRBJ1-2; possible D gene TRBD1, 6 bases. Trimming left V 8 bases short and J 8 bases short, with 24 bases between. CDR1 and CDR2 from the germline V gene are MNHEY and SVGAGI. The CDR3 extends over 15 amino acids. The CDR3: CASYIQGKGTGGYTF. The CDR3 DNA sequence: TGTGCCAGCTATATACAGGGAAAGGGTACCGGGGGCTACACCTTC.

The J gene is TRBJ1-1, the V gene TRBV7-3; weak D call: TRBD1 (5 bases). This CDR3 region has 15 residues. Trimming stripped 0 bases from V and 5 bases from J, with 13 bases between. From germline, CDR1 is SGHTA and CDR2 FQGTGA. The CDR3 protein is CASSLTGRGGTEAFF. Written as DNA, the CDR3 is TGTGCCAGCAGCTTAACTGGGAGGGGAGGGACTGAAGCTTTCTTT.

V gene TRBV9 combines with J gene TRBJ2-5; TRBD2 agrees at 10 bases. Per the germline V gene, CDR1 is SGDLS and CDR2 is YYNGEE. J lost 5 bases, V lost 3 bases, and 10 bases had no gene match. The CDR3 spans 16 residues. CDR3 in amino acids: CASSGSSGRFYETQYF. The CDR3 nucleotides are TGTGCCAGCAGCGGGTCTAGCGGGAGATTTTATGAGACCCAGTACTTC.

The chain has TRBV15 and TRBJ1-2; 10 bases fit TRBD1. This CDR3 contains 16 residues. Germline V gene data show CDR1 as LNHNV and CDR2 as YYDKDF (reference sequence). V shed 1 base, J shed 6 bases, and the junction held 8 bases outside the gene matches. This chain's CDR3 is CATSRAQTGGSDGYTF. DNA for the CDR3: TGTGCCACCAGCAGAGCTCAGACAGGGGGCTCGGATGGCTACACCTTC.

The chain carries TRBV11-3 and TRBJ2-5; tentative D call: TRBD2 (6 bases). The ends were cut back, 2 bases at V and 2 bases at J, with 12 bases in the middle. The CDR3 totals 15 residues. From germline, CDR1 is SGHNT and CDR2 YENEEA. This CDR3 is CASSLSPGDQETQYF. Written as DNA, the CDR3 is TGTGCCAGCAGCTTATCCCCGGGGGATCAAGAGACCCAGTACTTC.

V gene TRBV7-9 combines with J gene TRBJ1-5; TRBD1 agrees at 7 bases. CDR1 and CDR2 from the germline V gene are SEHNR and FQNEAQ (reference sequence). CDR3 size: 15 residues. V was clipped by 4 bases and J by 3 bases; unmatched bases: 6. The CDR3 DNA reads TGTGCCAGCAGCTCTCAGACAGGGACCAATCAGCCCCAGCATTTT. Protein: CASSSQTGTNQPQHF.

CDR3 bases: TGTGCCTGGAGTATATACCGGGGGAGGGGCACCGGGGAGCTGTTTTTT. Its protein is CAWSIYRGRGTGELFF. This sequence joins TRBV30 and TRBJ2-2, with 7 bases matching TRBD2. In germline, CDR1 is GTSNPN, CDR2 SVGIG (reference sequence). The J segment lost 4 bases and the V segment lost 2 bases, leaving 10 bases of the junction unmatched. The CDR3 contains 16 residues.

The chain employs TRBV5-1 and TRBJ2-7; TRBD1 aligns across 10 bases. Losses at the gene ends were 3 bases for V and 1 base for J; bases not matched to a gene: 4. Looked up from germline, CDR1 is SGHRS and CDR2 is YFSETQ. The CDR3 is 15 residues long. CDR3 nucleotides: TGCGCCAGCAGCTCATCGGGACAGGGGTCCTACGAGCAGTACTTC. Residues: CASSSSGQGSYEQYF.

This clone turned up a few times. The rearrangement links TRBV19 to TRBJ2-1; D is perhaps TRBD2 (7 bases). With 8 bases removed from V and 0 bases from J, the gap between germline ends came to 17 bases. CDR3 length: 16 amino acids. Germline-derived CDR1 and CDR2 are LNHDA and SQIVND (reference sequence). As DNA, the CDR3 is TGTGCCAGTTCCACAATAGGGGGGGGCTCCTACAATGAGCAGTTCTTC. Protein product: CASSTIGGGSYNEQFF.

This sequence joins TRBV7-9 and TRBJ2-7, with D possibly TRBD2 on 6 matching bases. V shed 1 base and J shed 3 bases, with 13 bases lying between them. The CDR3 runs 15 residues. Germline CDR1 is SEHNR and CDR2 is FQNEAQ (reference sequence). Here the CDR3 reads CASSLVGEANYEQYF. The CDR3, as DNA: TGTGCCAGCAGCTTAGTTGGGGAGGCGAACTACGAGCAGTACTTC.

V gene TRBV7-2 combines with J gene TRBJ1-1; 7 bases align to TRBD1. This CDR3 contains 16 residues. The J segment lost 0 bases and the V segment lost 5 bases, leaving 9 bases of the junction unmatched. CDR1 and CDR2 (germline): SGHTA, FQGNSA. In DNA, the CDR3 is TGTGCCAGCAGCCGCCCATTACAGGGGATGAACACTGAAGCTTTCTTT. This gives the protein CASSRPLQGMNTEAFF.

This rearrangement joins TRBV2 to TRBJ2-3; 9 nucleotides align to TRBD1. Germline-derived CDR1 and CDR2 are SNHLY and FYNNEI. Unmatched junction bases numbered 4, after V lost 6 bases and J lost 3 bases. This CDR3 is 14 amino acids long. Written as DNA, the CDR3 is TGTGCCAGCAGCCGGGACAGGGTGACAGATACGCAGTATTTT. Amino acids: CASSRDRVTDTQYF.

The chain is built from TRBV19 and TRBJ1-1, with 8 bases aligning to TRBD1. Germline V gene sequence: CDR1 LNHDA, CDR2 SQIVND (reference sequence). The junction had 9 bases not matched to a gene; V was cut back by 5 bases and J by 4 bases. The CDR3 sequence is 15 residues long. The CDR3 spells CASSLKTGGSTEAFF. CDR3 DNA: TGTGCCAGTAGTTTAAAAACAGGGGGAAGCACTGAAGCTTTCTTT.

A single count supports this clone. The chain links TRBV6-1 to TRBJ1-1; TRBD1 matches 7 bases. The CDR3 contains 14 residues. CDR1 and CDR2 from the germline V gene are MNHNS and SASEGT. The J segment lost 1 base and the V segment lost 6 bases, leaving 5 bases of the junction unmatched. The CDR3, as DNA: TGTGCCAGCAGGTTAGACAGGGCGAACACTGAAGCTTTCTTT. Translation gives CASRLDRANTEAFF.

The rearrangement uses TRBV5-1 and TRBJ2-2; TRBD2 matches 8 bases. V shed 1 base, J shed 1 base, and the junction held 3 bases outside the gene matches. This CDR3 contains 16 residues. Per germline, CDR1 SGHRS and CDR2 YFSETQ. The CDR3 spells CASSLPGLVNTGELFF. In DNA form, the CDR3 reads TGCGCCAGCAGCTTGCCGGGACTAGTGAACACCGGGGAGCTGTTTTTT.

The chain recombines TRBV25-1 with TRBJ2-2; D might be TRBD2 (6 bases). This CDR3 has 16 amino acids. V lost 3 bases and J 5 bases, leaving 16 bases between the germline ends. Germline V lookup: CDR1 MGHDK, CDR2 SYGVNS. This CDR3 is CASSDRVGRGTGELFF. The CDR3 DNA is TGTGCCAGCAGTGATAGGGTGGGGCGGGGAACCGGGGAGCTGTTTTTT.

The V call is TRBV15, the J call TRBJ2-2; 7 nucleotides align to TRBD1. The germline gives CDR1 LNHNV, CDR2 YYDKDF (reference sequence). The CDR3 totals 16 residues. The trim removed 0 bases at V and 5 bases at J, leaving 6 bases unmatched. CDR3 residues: CATSRDHPGGTGELFF. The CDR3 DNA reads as TGTGCCACCAGCAGAGATCATCCAGGGGGAACCGGGGAGCTGTTTTTT.

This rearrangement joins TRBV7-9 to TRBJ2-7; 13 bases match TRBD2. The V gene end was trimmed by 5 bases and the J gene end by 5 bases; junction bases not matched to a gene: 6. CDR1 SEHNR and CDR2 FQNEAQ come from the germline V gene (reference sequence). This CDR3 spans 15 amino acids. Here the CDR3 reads CASSPLAGGSHEQYF. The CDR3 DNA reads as TGTGCCAGCAGCCCACTAGCGGGAGGGTCCCACGAGCAGTACTTC.

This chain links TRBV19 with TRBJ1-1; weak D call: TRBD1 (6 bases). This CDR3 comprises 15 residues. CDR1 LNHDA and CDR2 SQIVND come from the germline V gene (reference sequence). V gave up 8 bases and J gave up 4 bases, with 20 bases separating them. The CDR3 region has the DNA TGTGCCAGTCGCCCCGGGGGGGGCCTGCGCACTGAAGCTTTCTTT. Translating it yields CASRPGGGLRTEAFF.